This is a list of T cell receptor beta chains from one sample in a study of T-cell reconstitution after alpha-beta-depleted transplantation in children. TCRdb passed the PCR reads through MiXCR, listing each CDR3 protein once. The sample holds 250,000 to 300,000 distinct CDR3 sequences, around 9.1% seen once. The specimen was PBMCs, collected before TCRalphabeta/CD19-depleted stem cell transplant. These receptors were taken from a boy in the first two years of life with acute myeloid leukemia, due to receive a stem cell transplant. Each CDR3 is given with its conserved first and last residue. A D gene is named only where the DNA matches it firmly. A row's size may be missing; if present it is once, few, many or a size class.

many	TRBV28	TRBJ2-5	TRBD2	CASSQQSPTSLGTQYF	TGTGCCAGCAGTCAACAATCCCCGACTAGCCTGGGGACCCAGTACTTC
many	TRBV7-9	TRBJ1-1	-	CASSFDSFGNTEAFF	TGTGCCAGCAGCTTTGACAGCTTTGGGAACACTGAAGCTTTCTTT
many	TRBV6-2/TRBV6-3	TRBJ2-2	-	CASSSWTRNTGELFF	TGTGCCAGCAGTTCCTGGACGAGAAACACCGGGGAGCTGTTTTTT
few	TRBV12-3/TRBV12-4	TRBJ2-2	TRBD2	CASTLGLAASTGELFF	TGTGCCAGCACCCTGGGACTAGCGGCGTCCACCGGGGAGCTGTTTTTT
few	TRBV7-3	TRBJ2-1	-	CASSLVGKDEQFF	TGTGCCAGCAGCCTCGTGGGGAAGGATGAGCAGTTCTTC
many	TRBV7-2	TRBJ2-7	TRBD1	CASSTQGYPYEQYF	TGTGCCAGCAGCACACAGGGGTACCCCTACGAGCAGTACTTC
-	TRBV10-3	TRBJ2-5	TRBD2	CAIATSAGETQYF	TGTGCCATCGCGACTAGCGCTGGGGAGACCCAGTACTTC
many	TRBV20-1	TRBJ2-3	TRBD2	CSATQRTSGRTDTQYF	TGCAGTGCTACTCAAAGGACTAGCGGCCGCACAGATACGCAGTATTTT
many	TRBV7-9	TRBJ2-3	TRBD2	CASSLILAGGSDTQYF	TGTGCCAGCAGCTTAATACTAGCGGGAGGTTCAGATACGCAGTATTTT
many	TRBV10-3	TRBJ2-3	-	CAISESVTTDTQYF	TGTGCCATCAGTGAGTCGGTTACCACAGATACGCAGTATTTT
many	TRBV12-3/TRBV12-4	TRBJ1-2	-	CASSPHREVDGYTF	TGTGCCAGCAGTCCTCACAGGGAGGTGGATGGCTACACCTTC
many	TRBV20-1	TRBJ2-3	-	CSAAGVGTDTQYF	TGCAGTGCTGCAGGGGTTGGCACAGATACGCAGTATTTT
-	TRBV12-3/TRBV12-4	TRBJ2-7	-	CASSLVGGRRGSYEQYF	TGTGCCAGCAGTTTAGTGGGGGGGCGGCGGGGTAGCTACGAGCAGTACTTC
few	TRBV4-3	TRBJ2-1	TRBD2	CASSGRLAGDNEQFF	TGCGCCAGCAGCGGCCGACTAGCGGGAGACAATGAGCAGTTCTTC
many	TRBV7-6	TRBJ2-2	-	CASSSRGLTGELFF	TGTGCCAGCAGCTCCAGGGGCCTAACCGGGGAGCTGTTTTTT
many	TRBV24-1	TRBJ2-1	TRBD2	CATTPAGGNEQFF	TGTGCCACCACCCCAGCGGGAGGCAATGAGCAGTTCTTC
many	TRBV12-3/TRBV12-4	TRBJ2-7	-	CASSLAGGLHEQYF	TGTGCCAGCAGTTTAGCGGGAGGTTTACACGAGCAGTACTTC
many	TRBV20-1	TRBJ1-6	TRBD1	CSARDKTAGGNSPLHF	TGCAGTGCTAGAGATAAAACGGCAGGGGGTAATTCACCCCTCCACTTT
many	TRBV3-1	TRBJ2-1	-	CASSGQRDEQFF	TGTGCCAGCAGCGGGCAGCGCGATGAGCAGTTCTTC
many	TRBV20-1	TRBJ2-7	-	CSARDPRRGSEQYF	TGCAGTGCTAGAGATCCCAGACGGGGGAGCGAGCAGTACTTC
many	TRBV6-2/TRBV6-3	TRBJ2-2	-	CASSYKGANTGELFF	TGTGCCAGCAGTTACAAGGGGGCGAACACCGGGGAGCTGTTTTTT
many	TRBV29-1	TRBJ2-1	-	CSVSVWAEWFF	TGCAGCGTTTCGGTCTGGGCAGAGTGGTTCTTC
many	TRBV28	TRBJ1-3	TRBD1	CASSSPGQGSGNTIYF	TGTGCCAGCAGTTCTCCCGGACAGGGGTCTGGAAACACCATATATTTT
few	TRBV5-6	TRBJ2-5	TRBD2	CASSFGTSVETQYF	TGTGCCAGCAGCTTCGGGACTAGCGTAGAGACCCAGTACTTC
many	TRBV5-1	TRBJ2-7	-	CASSLAGGGIYEQYF	TGCGCCAGCAGCTTGGCCGGAGGGGGCATCTACGAGCAGTACTTC
many	TRBV28	TRBJ2-7	-	CASSPGTSLNRQYF	TGTGCCAGCAGCCCCGGGACATCCTTAAACCGGCAGTACTTC
many	TRBV28	TRBJ2-1	TRBD2	CASSQASGGTPYNEQFF	TGTGCCAGCAGTCAAGCTAGCGGGGGTACCCCCTACAATGAGCAGTTCTTC
many	TRBV7-6	TRBJ2-1	-	CASSYRVLDEQFF	TGTGCCAGCAGCTACAGGGTTCTGGATGAGCAGTTCTTC
many	TRBV12-3/TRBV12-4	TRBJ2-7	TRBD1	CASSKGQGAGQYF	TGTGCCAGCAGTAAGGGACAGGGGGCAGGGCAGTACTTC
many	TRBV11-2	TRBJ2-3	-	CASSLGRDWLTDTQYF	TGTGCCAGCAGCTTAGGCCGGGACTGGCTTACAGATACGCAGTATTTT
many	TRBV12-3/TRBV12-4	TRBJ2-7	TRBD1	CASSRRTGLSEQYF	TGTGCCAGCAGTCGTCGGACAGGACTTTCTGAGCAGTACTTC
many	TRBV20-1	TRBJ2-2	-	CSASPASNTGELFF	TGCAGTGCTAGTCCCGCCTCAAACACCGGGGAGCTGTTTTTT
few	TRBV28	TRBJ1-3	-	CASSPRPRQAATGNTIYF	TGTGCCAGCAGTCCTCGGCCCCGACAGGCGGCCACTGGAAACACCATATATTTT
many	TRBV28	TRBJ1-6	-	CASSFQGRWLSPLHF	TGTGCCAGCAGTTTTCAGGGCAGGTGGCTATCACCCCTCCACTTT
-	TRBV20-1	TRBJ2-2	-	CSASGLNTGELFF	TGCAGTGCTTCCGGACTTAACACCGGGGAGCTGTTTTTT
-	TRBV29-1	TRBJ1-2	-	CSVDAGPRGYTF	TGCAGCGTTGACGCTGGTCCCAGGGGCTACACCTTC
-	TRBV29-1	TRBJ2-3	-	CSVERANTDTQYF	TGCAGCGTTGAACGGGCTAACACAGATACGCAGTATTTT
-	TRBV20-1	TRBJ2-1	TRBD2	CSTNFKTSGRDNEQFF	TGCAGTACTAACTTCAAAACTAGCGGGAGAGACAATGAGCAGTTCTTC
many	TRBV6-5	TRBJ1-6	-	CASSYLTGIYNSPLHF	TGTGCCAGCAGTTATCTCACAGGGATCTATAATTCACCCCTCCACTTT
many	TRBV29-1	TRBJ2-7	-	CSVGRESSEQYF	TGCAGCGTTGGAAGGGAGTCGAGCGAGCAGTACTTC
many	TRBV18	TRBJ2-7	TRBD2	CASSPGLAAYEQYF	TGTGCCAGCTCTCCGGGACTAGCTGCGTACGAGCAGTACTTC
many	TRBV5-6	TRBJ2-5	TRBD2	CASSQSGTSGPQETQYF	TGTGCCAGCAGCCAGTCCGGGACTAGCGGTCCCCAAGAGACCCAGTACTTC
few	TRBV7-9	TRBJ1-1	-	CASSVGGAGWNTEAFF	TGTGCCAGCAGTGTGGGTGGGGCAGGGTGGAACACTGAAGCTTTCTTT
-	TRBV20-1	TRBJ1-2	TRBD1	CSAKNPGQGANGYTF	TGCAGTGCAAAAAACCCGGGACAGGGGGCAAATGGCTACACCTTC